This section outlines one T cell receptor beta chain sequence together with its context. This sample stems from a study of technical replicates of blood from several donors. The germline V and J ends were trimmed by 7 bases and 8 bases, with 16 bases remaining between them. The CDR3 has 13 amino acids. Germline values: CDR1 MDHEN, CDR2 SYDVKM. Here immunoSEQ multiplex PCR was the method, and the copy in TCRdb shows in-frame clones only, minus some. Among about 13,000 clones listed, just under 95% were seen once. Material for sequencing was PBMCs. The V and J genes are TRBV28 and TRBJ2-3, with D maybe TRBD2 (7 bases). This clonotype originated in a human donor in good health. The CDR3 coding sequence is TGTGCCAGCAAAGGGGGAGGGCCTAGTACGCAGTATTTT. It translates to CASKGGGPSTQYF.